The 7 T cell receptor beta chains given below trace back to one sample, sequenced in a study of blood T cell repertoires in COVID-19 (dated by TCRdb to the early 2020s). Receptor amplification or capture employed the immunoSEQ multiplex PCR assay. This immuneACCESS table, as held by TCRdb, lists in-frame sequences with V and J called but not all clones. Of the missing ones, under half trace to an unresolved V gene in checked studies; the others have no known cause. Within this sample are a few hundred thousand clones, with 90% of them counted one time only. The ten largest make up under 2.5% of the sample. Sequenced material: peripheral blood. The receptors come from a woman aged 55-70 years with COVID-19, enrolled during active disease.

A single count supports this clone. The V call is TRBV2, the J call TRBJ1-2; 7 nucleotides agree with TRBD1. The CDR3 is 16 residues long. Germline lookup yields CDR1 SNHLY and CDR2 FYNNEI. V was clipped by 7 bases and J by 1 base; unmatched bases: 12. The CDR3 DNA sequence: TGTGCCAGCAACCATGAGGGGACAGTCTTTAACTATGGCTACACCTTC. Protein product: CASNHEGTVFNYGYTF.

In DNA form, the CDR3 reads TGCGCCAGCAGCTTGGCCGAGGGAAACACCATATATTTT. It codes for CASSLAEGNTIYF. The chain is built from TRBV5-1 and TRBJ1-3; the D is unclear. Trimming took 0 bases from V and 4 from J, leaving 5 bases between them. Germline CDR1 reads SGHRS; CDR2 reads YFSETQ. CDR3 size: 13 residues.

J is TRBJ1-5 and V is TRBV7-2; D not certain. The CDR3 totals 12 residues. Germline V lookup: CDR1 SGHTA, CDR2 FQGNSA. V lost 8 bases and J lost 6, with 11 bases in between. CDR3 bases: TGTGCCAGCCGCGTCGGCGGTCAGCCCCAGCATTTT. This codes for CASRVGGQPQHF.

The chain combines TRBV2 with TRBJ2-2; 8 positions agree with TRBD1. V lost 6 bases, J lost 3 bases, and 6 bases stayed unmatched. This CDR3 contains 15 residues. CDR1 and CDR2 (germline): SNHLY, FYNNEI. CDR3 nucleotide sequence: TGTGCCAGCAGGCCCCAGACAGGGGACACCGGGGAGCTGTTTTTT. It translates to CASRPQTGDTGELFF.

This chain links TRBV29-1 with TRBJ2-2; 13 bases map to TRBD2. The CDR3 contains 14 residues. Germline CDR1 and CDR2: SQVTM and ANQGSEA. V trimming: 7 bases; J trimming: 7 bases; junction bases outside the gene matches: 6. CDR3 protein: CSATSGGALGELFF. The CDR3 DNA reads as TGCAGCGCCACTAGCGGGGGGGCCCTCGGGGAGCTGTTTTTT.

V gene TRBV19 combines with J gene TRBJ1-2; D not resolved. The length of the CDR3 is 15 residues. Germline CDR1 LNHDA, CDR2 SQIVND (reference sequence). Trimming pared 5 bases from V and 4 bases from J, leaving 17 bases between. The CDR3 DNA reads as TGTGCCAGTAGTGTGGAGTCTCACCCCGCCTATGGCTACACCTTC. This encodes CASSVESHPAYGYTF.

V usage is TRBV27 and J usage is TRBJ1-4, with 7 bases aligning to TRBD1. Looked up from germline, CDR1 is MNHEY and CDR2 is SMNVEV (reference sequence). The CDR3 spans 14 residues. V lost 9 bases and J lost 5; bases outside the gene matches: 9. The CDR3 loop reads CASSRQGPNEKLFF. CDR3 coding DNA: TGTGCCAGTAGCCGACAGGGCCCCAATGAAAAACTGTTTTTT.